The 21 T cell receptor beta chains below were found in one sample sequenced in a study of T cells in Graves' hyperthyroidism and ophthalmopathy. Amplified TCR beta CDR3 regions came from RNA transcripts. HTBI primers drove first-round RT-PCR of the TCR CDR3. TCRdb itself ran the multiplex PCR reads through MiXCR, one entry per CDR3 protein. The data contain roughly 500,000 distinct CDR3 sequences, around a quarter of them seen just once; the ten biggest clones take up 10% to 12%. Sequencing was done on a sample of blood. The receptors derive from a young woman with Graves' ophthalmopathy.

V gene TRBV27 combines with J gene TRBJ2-2, with 10 bases lining up with TRBD2. With V trimmed by 4 bases and J by 1 base, 3 bases remained unmatched. Looked up from germline, CDR1 is MNHEY and CDR2 is SMNVEV (reference sequence). This CDR3 has 16 amino acids. The CDR3 DNA reads TGTGCCAGCAGTTATCTAGCGGGGGTGAACACCGGGGAGCTGTTTTTT. As protein: CASSYLAGVNTGELFF.

This clonotype was found many times. The J gene is TRBJ2-7, the V gene TRBV5-1, with D perhaps TRBD1 or TRBD2 (5 bases each). From germline, CDR1 is SGHRS and CDR2 YFSETQ. The CDR3 has 13 amino acids. V dropped 4 bases and J dropped 0 bases, with 8 bases sitting between them. The CDR3 DNA follows: TGCGCCAGCAGCAGGGACGCCTCCTACGAGCAGTACTTC. As protein: CASSRDASYEQYF.

This clonotype was counted ten times or more. This rearrangement joins TRBV7-2 to TRBJ2-7; TRBD1 or TRBD2 may be the D gene (6 bases each). Trimming cost V 4 bases and J 6 bases, with 16 bases left between them. Germline CDR1 is SGHTA and CDR2 is FQGNSA. This CDR3 has 14 amino acids. The CDR3 reads CASSSGTGATEQYF. DNA for the CDR3: TGTGCCAGCAGCTCCGGGACGGGGGCTACCGAGCAGTACTTC.

This clonotype was detected many times. The chain recombines TRBV19 with TRBJ1-5; possibly TRBD1 for D (6 bases). The CDR3 spans 19 residues. V was pared by 2 bases and J by 0 bases, with 20 bases between. Germline V gene lookup returns CDR1 LNHDA and CDR2 SQIVND (reference sequence). The CDR3 reads CASSISRSTGLYSNQPQHF. In DNA, the CDR3 is TGTGCCAGTAGTATATCACGGTCGACAGGTCTATATAGCAATCAGCCCCAGCATTTT.

This clonotype has a count of ten or more. The V and J genes are TRBV11-2 and TRBJ1-3; D ambiguous. Trimming cost V 5 bases and J 0 bases, with 17 bases left between them. The length of the CDR3 is 17 residues. Per germline, CDR1 SGHAT and CDR2 FQNNGV. The CDR3 is CASSNWLMPTSGNTIYF. For the CDR3, the DNA is TGTGCCAGCAGCAACTGGCTCATGCCCACCTCTGGAAACACCATATATTTT.

This clonotype has a count of ten or more. The V and J genes are TRBV28 and TRBJ2-7, with D unclear. Germline CDR1 MDHEN, CDR2 SYDVKM. V dropped 1 base and J dropped 3 bases, with 10 bases sitting between them. The CDR3 runs to 14 residues. The DNA of the CDR3 is TGTGCCAGCAGTTTATCGATCAATATCTACGAGCAGTACTTC. Its translation: CASSLSINIYEQYF. Complete variable domain (other parts from reference TRBV28 and TRBJ2-7): DVKVTQSSRYLVKRTGEKVFLECVQDMDHENMFWYRQDPGLGLRLIYFSYDVKMKEKGDIPEGYSVSREKKERFSLILESASTNQTSMYLCASSLSINIYEQYFGPGTRLTVT.

This chain connects TRBV28 to TRBJ2-7; D may be TRBD1 (5 bases). The CDR3 contains 16 residues. Germline V CDR1 and CDR2: MDHEN, SYDVKM. Trimming took 7 bases from V and 2 from J, leaving 21 bases between them. CDR3 amino acids: CASTPQRGRKPYEQYF. The DNA for the CDR3 is TGTGCCAGCACCCCACAAAGGGGCCGAAAGCCCTACGAGCAGTACTTC.

The sample holds many counts of this clonotype. The chain recombines TRBV28 with TRBJ1-2; tentative D call: TRBD1 (5 bases). CDR3 length: 14 amino acids. V was shortened by 3 bases and J by 4 bases, with 12 bases between the two germline ends. CDR1 is MDHEN, CDR2 SYDVKM, per germline. The CDR3 region is CASSFLQEGYGYTF. The CDR3 DNA reads TGTGCCAGCAGTTTTTTACAGGAGGGCTATGGCTACACCTTC.

This clonotype occurred many times. This chain joins TRBV19 and TRBJ1-5; D unresolved. CDR1 is LNHDA and CDR2 is SQIVND in the germline V gene (reference sequence). The V end lost 7 bases, the J end lost 0 bases, and 7 bases lay between the germline ends. CDR3 size: 13 residues. The CDR3 coding sequence is TGTGCCAGTATACAGATTAGCAATCAGCCCCAGCATTTT. It yields the protein CASIQISNQPQHF.

There are a few counts of this clonotype. The rearrangement links TRBV6-5 to TRBJ1-1, with D uncertain. CDR3 length: 15 residues. V lost 2 bases, J lost 5 bases, and 15 bases lay in between. The germline V gene encodes CDR1 MNHEY and CDR2 SVGAGI. The CDR3 coding sequence is TGTGCCAGCAGTTACGGTGGGATCATATGGACTGAAGCTTTCTTT. This gives the protein CASSYGGIIWTEAFF.

The rearrangement joins TRBV27 to TRBJ2-7, with 8 positions matching TRBD2. CDR1 and CDR2 (germline): MNHEY, SMNVEV (reference sequence). This CDR3 is 16 amino acids long. CDR3 DNA: TGTGTCTGCAGTTTATCGCCTATCGGGGGGGCGGATGAGCAGTACTTC. This codes for CVCSLSPIGGADEQYF.

The V gene is TRBV5-1, the J gene TRBJ2-5; 7 nucleotides align to TRBD2. Trimming removed 4 bases from V and 7 bases from J; junction bases left unmatched: 13. CDR1 is SGHRS, CDR2 YFSETQ, per germline. There are 15 residues in the CDR3. The CDR3 loop is CASSNGQRGGRTQYF. The CDR3 nucleotides read TGCGCCAGCAGCAACGGGCAAAGGGGAGGGAGGACCCAGTACTTC.

This clonotype was seen repeatedly, ten times or more. V gene TRBV7-2 combines with J gene TRBJ1-3; 7 bases agree with TRBD1. V was clipped by 5 bases and J by 3 bases; unmatched bases: 4. CDR1 is SGHTA, CDR2 FQGNSA, per germline. The CDR3 runs to 14 residues. The chain's CDR3 is CASSPQGYGNTIYF. As DNA, the CDR3 is TGTGCCAGCAGCCCACAGGGGTATGGAAACACCATATATTTT.

This clonotype was found many times. This chain uses TRBV18 with TRBJ2-5; D may be TRBD1 (5 bases). This CDR3 is built from 15 residues. Looked up from germline, CDR1 is KGHSH and CDR2 is LQKENI. Trimming removed 3 bases from V and 0 bases from J, with 11 bases in between. Written as DNA, the CDR3 is TGTGCCAGCTCACCCGGTACAGGTTACCAAGAGACCCAGTACTTC. It is translated as CASSPGTGYQETQYF.

This clonotype was counted only a few times. The CDR3 reads CASRREGSETQYF. The DNA of the CDR3 is TGTGCCAGCAGGAGGGAAGGATCGGAGACCCAGTACTTC. The chain employs TRBV3-1 and TRBJ2-5, with a weak D call TRBD2 (5 bases). The CDR3 totals 13 residues. The germline V gene has CDR1 LGHDT and CDR2 YNNKEL (reference sequence). The ends were cut back, 6 bases at V and 5 bases at J, with 13 bases in the middle.

This clonotype was detected many times. J is TRBJ2-2 and V is TRBV20-1; D ambiguous. Germline CDR1 is DFQATT and CDR2 is SNEGSKA (reference sequence). This CDR3 region has 14 residues. Trimming stripped 3 bases from V and 2 bases from J, with 10 bases between. In DNA form, the CDR3 reads TGCAGTGCTAGGGTGCAGCCTAACACCGGGGAGCTGTTTTTT. Translation: CSARVQPNTGELFF.

Ten or more counts support this clonotype. This sequence joins TRBV18 and TRBJ1-1; no reliable D call. Germline V gene data show CDR1 as KGHSH and CDR2 as LQKENI. The CDR3 runs 14 residues. With 2 bases removed from V and 3 bases from J, the gap between germline ends came to 10 bases. The CDR3: CASSPFREDTEAFF. The CDR3 DNA follows: TGTGCCAGCTCACCATTTCGCGAGGACACTGAAGCTTTCTTT.

Points on this clonotype: The junction differs from germline at one of its ends, possibly a read error. The chain links TRBV7-7 to TRBJ1-1; a possible D gene is TRBD1 (5 bases). Looked up from germline, CDR1 is SSHAT and CDR2 is FNYEAQ (reference sequence). This CDR3 has 16 amino acids. CDR3 DNA: TGTGCTAGCAGCTTAGTTTTGGGGCGAAGGAACACTGAAGCTTTCTTT. Its protein is CASSLVLGRRNTEAFF.

Many counts were recorded for this clonotype. This chain links TRBV12-3 or TRBV12-4 with TRBJ2-7; 9 nucleotides agree with TRBD2. V lost 4 bases, J lost 2 bases, and 3 bases stayed unmatched. CDR3 length equals 14 residues. The CDR3 protein is CASSSGLAPYEQYF. The DNA for the CDR3 is TGTGCCAGCAGTTCTGGACTAGCGCCCTACGAGCAGTACTTC.

This clonotype has ten or more counts. The V gene is TRBV6-5, the J gene TRBJ2-2, with D unclear. CDR1 is MNHEY, CDR2 SVGAGI, per germline. The CDR3 consists of 15 residues. V shed 4 bases and J shed 2 bases, with 11 bases lying between them. CDR3 bases: TGTGCCAGCAGTTTCGACAACCCTAACACCGGGGAGCTGTTTTTT. Its protein product is CASSFDNPNTGELFF.

This clonotype occurred many times. The chain employs TRBV6-5 and TRBJ1-2, with unresolved D. With 11 bases removed from V and 4 bases from J, the gap between germline ends came to 11 bases. There are 11 residues in the CDR3. The V gene's germline CDR1 is MNHEY and CDR2 SVGAGI. In DNA, the CDR3 is TGTGCCGGTGACGGTGGCTATGGCTACACCTTC. Translation: CAGDGGYGYTF.